A selection of T cell receptor beta chains follows, all from one sample in a study of cytomegalovirus exposure and HLA in healthy donors. Assay used: immunoSEQ multiplex PCR; TCRdb lists only in-frame clones, some missing. Counted here are 110,000 or so clones, approximately 80% occurring once; the ten biggest clones make up about 5.4%. Source material: PBMCs. The receptors stem from a woman younger than 45 in good health and CMV-seropositive. Both conserved end residues are part of each CDR3. Each record gives: CDR3 DNA, CDR3 protein, clone size, V gene, D gene, J gene. D genes are given only for firm matches. Not all rows give a size; the values are once, few, many and, for expanded clones, a class.

TGTGCCAGCAGCAGGACTTCAGATACGCAGTATTTT | CASSRTSDTQYF | . | TRBV2 | . | TRBJ2-3
TGTGCCAGCTCACACCGACAGGGCGGGGACTCACCCCTCCACTTT | CASSHRQGGDSPLHF | . | TRBV18 | TRBD1 | TRBJ1-6
TGTGCCAGCAGCGTAGGTCAGGGTTTTGGCTACACCTTC | CASSVGQGFGYTF | . | TRBV9 | . | TRBJ1-2
TGTGCCAGCAGTTACATTGGGGGGGATTCACCCCTCCACTTT | CASSYIGGDSPLHF | . | TRBV6-6 | . | TRBJ1-6
TGTGCCAGCAGCTCGGACAGGGGGTTTGGTATGAACACTGAAGCTTTCTTT | CASSSDRGFGMNTEAFF | . | TRBV5-6 | TRBD1 | TRBJ1-1
TGTGCCAGCAGCTTAGTCCTCGCCGGGGAGCTGTTTTTT | CASSLVLAGELFF | . | TRBV11-3 | . | TRBJ2-2
TGTGCCTGGAGTCTACAGTTTAATGAAAAACTGTTTTTT | CAWSLQFNEKLFF | . | TRBV30 | . | TRBJ1-4
TGTGCCAGTAGTAAAAAGGGAGGACTAGCGCAGGAGCGGTACTTC | CASSKKGGLAQERYF | . | TRBV19 | TRBD2 | TRBJ2-5
TGTGCCAGTAGTATTCGAGTTACGAACACTGAAGCTTTCTTT | CASSIRVTNTEAFF | once | TRBV19 | . | TRBJ1-1
TGTGCCTGGAGTGGGGTAGCGGGGGGGGGAGAGACCCAGTACTTC | CAWSGVAGGGETQYF | . | TRBV30 | TRBD2 | TRBJ2-5
TGTGCCAGCAGCTTGTCAGGGATAGAAGCTTTCTTT | CASSLSGIEAFF | few | TRBV5-4 | . | TRBJ1-1
TGTGCCAGCTCACCAGGAGTTCGGAACCCATCTAATTCACCCCTCCACTTT | CASSPGVRNPSNSPLHF | few | TRBV18 | . | TRBJ1-6
TGTGCCAGCAGTGACTATCCCTACGAGCAGTACTTC | CASSDYPYEQYF | . | TRBV25-1 | . | TRBJ2-7
TGTGCCAGTAGTATTAGGGGGCCGGACAATCAGCCCCAGCATTTT | CASSIRGPDNQPQHF | . | TRBV19 | TRBD1 | TRBJ1-5
TGTGCCAGCAGTGAAACCGGTGGTGGCTACACCTTC | CASSETGGGYTF | . | TRBV6-1 | . | TRBJ1-2
TGTGCCAGCAGTGGAGTCGGGAGGGGCGATACGCAGTATTTT | CASSGVGRGDTQYF | . | TRBV2 | TRBD2 | TRBJ2-3
TGTGCCAGCAGGGGGGGTTACGGCTACACCTTC | CASRGGYGYTF | . | TRBV6-1 | . | TRBJ1-2
TGTGCCAGCACTACTTCAGGGGGCCAGCCCCAGCATTTT | CASTTSGGQPQHF | . | TRBV6-5 | TRBD1 | TRBJ1-5
TGTGCCAGCAGCTTGGCCGCGGGACAGGAGGAAGAGACCCAGTACTTC | CASSLAAGQEEETQYF | . | TRBV5-6 | TRBD1 | TRBJ2-5
TGTGCCAGCAGCTTAAGCCCCGCAGAATGGGCGCCCCAGCATTTT | CASSLSPAEWAPQHF | . | TRBV7-8 | . | TRBJ1-5
TGTGCCATAGCGGGTAGCACAGATACGCAGTATTTT | CAIAGSTDTQYF | . | TRBV10-3 | . | TRBJ2-3
TGTGCCATCAGTGATCGGGTTGTCTTCGAGACCCAGTACTTC | CAISDRVVFETQYF | . | TRBV10-3 | . | TRBJ2-5
TGCAGCGTTGCACGGGGGAGTGACTCAGATACGCAGTATTTT | CSVARGSDSDTQYF | . | TRBV29-1 | . | TRBJ2-3
TGTGCCAGCACGACGGGCCCCGGAGGGATGTCCTTC | CASTTGPGGMSF | . | TRBV6-1 | . | TRBJ1-2
TGTGCCAGTACCGCAGGGGCCACAGCGGTCTACGAGCAGTACTTC | CASTAGATAVYEQYF | . | TRBV19 | . | TRBJ2-7
TGTGCCAGCATGGTCGGGTTCGGCTACAATGAGCAGTTCTTC | CASMVGFGYNEQFF | . | TRBV6-5 | . | TRBJ2-1
TGTGCCAGCAGCTTTGTAGCGGGAGGGATTAACACCGGGGAGCTGTTTTTT | CASSFVAGGINTGELFF | . | TRBV11-3 | TRBD2 | TRBJ2-2
TGTGCCAGCAGCAAGTCCGGGACAACGAACACCGGGGAGCTGTTTTTT | CASSKSGTTNTGELFF | . | TRBV21-1 | . | TRBJ2-2
TGTGCCAGCAGCTGGTCCCACTTGGGCACTCAGCCCCAGCATTTT | CASSWSHLGTQPQHF | few | TRBV5-5 | . | TRBJ1-5
TGTGCCAGTAGGAACCCAGGGGGCTATGAGCAGTTCTTC | CASRNPGGYEQFF | . | TRBV19 | TRBD1 | TRBJ2-1
TGTGCCCGCCAGGGACAGGGGGGCGAAAAACTGTTTTTT | CARQGQGGEKLFF | once | TRBV30 | TRBD1 | TRBJ1-4
TGTGCCAGCATAAGCGGGAGGACGTACGAGCAGTACTTC | CASISGRTYEQYF | . | TRBV6-1 | TRBD2 | TRBJ2-7
TGTGCCAGCAGTGAGGGTCCGGGTAACACTGAAGCTTTCTTT | CASSEGPGNTEAFF | . | TRBV25-1 | . | TRBJ1-1
TGTGCCAGCAGTTCCTTAGATACGCAGTATTTT | CASSSLDTQYF | once | TRBV6-5 | . | TRBJ2-3
TGTGCCTGGGATCTCCCGGGACAGGCCGATGGCTACACCTTC | CAWDLPGQADGYTF | . | TRBV30 | TRBD1 | TRBJ1-2
TGTGCCAGCAGCTTAAGTCAGGGGAATGAAAAACTGTTTTTT | CASSLSQGNEKLFF | . | TRBV7-9 | . | TRBJ1-4
TGTGCCAGCAGCCCGACGCTTCGGGTTAGCACTGAAGCTTTCTTT | CASSPTLRVSTEAFF | . | TRBV6-5 | . | TRBJ1-1
TGTGCCAGCGGATACGAATGGAGTGGTAATGAGCAGTTCTTC | CASGYEWSGNEQFF | . | TRBV11-2 | . | TRBJ2-1
TGTGCCAGCAGCCCAGCAGGCGGAGGGGATGAGCAGTTCTTC | CASSPAGGGDEQFF | . | TRBV7-2 | . | TRBJ2-1
TGTGCCAGCAGTGAAGGGCCTAGCGGGGGAATAAAGCAGTTCTTC | CASSEGPSGGIKQFF | few | TRBV2 | TRBD2 | TRBJ2-1
TGTGCCAGCAGCTTAGTAAATCAGCCCCAGCATTTT | CASSLVNQPQHF | . | TRBV7-9 | . | TRBJ1-5
TGTGCCAGCAGCGAACGGGACTCCCGACAGTTCTTC | CASSERDSRQFF | . | TRBV7-3 | . | TRBJ2-1
TGTGCCTGGGGCACCTCAGGGCAGGAGCAGTTCTTC | CAWGTSGQEQFF | . | TRBV30 | . | TRBJ2-1
TGTGCCATCAGTACTGTCCCGGGACAGGGCCCTAACACTGAAGCTTTCTTT | CAISTVPGQGPNTEAFF | . | TRBV10-3 | TRBD1 | TRBJ1-1
TGTGCCAGCAATTTATCGATGGGGGGTTATAATTCACCCCTCCACTTT | CASNLSMGGYNSPLHF | . | TRBV27 | . | TRBJ1-6
TGTGCCAGCAGTCCCCAGACCGGGACAGGGGGCGGTGGCTACACCTTC | CASSPQTGTGGGGYTF | . | TRBV27 | TRBD1 | TRBJ1-2
TGTGCCACCAGCAGAGAGCCATATGACCGTGAGGGGAACACTGAAGCTTTCTTT | CATSREPYDREGNTEAFF | . | TRBV15 | . | TRBJ1-1
TGCAGTGCTCAAAGGACATACGAGCAGTACTTC | CSAQRTYEQYF | . | TRBV20-1 | . | TRBJ2-7
TGTGCCAGCAGCACCGGGACAGTCATCAATGAGCAGTTCTTC | CASSTGTVINEQFF | . | TRBV7-3 | TRBD1 | TRBJ2-1
TGTGCCAGCAGCTTGAAGAGCTCCTATAATTCACCCCTCCACTTT | CASSLKSSYNSPLHF | . | TRBV5-6 | . | TRBJ1-6
TGTGCCAGCAGTGGAGGAGACAGGGCGGTAGATACGCAGTATTTT | CASSGGDRAVDTQYF | few | TRBV25-1 | TRBD1 | TRBJ2-3
TGCGCCAGCAGCGGACAGAACACCGGGGAGCTGTTTTTT | CASSGQNTGELFF | . | TRBV5-1 | . | TRBJ2-2
TGCGCCAGCAGCTGGACAGGCTCGGATGAAGCTTTCTTT | CASSWTGSDEAFF | . | TRBV5-1 | TRBD1 | TRBJ1-1